The 3 T cell receptor beta chains below come from one sample, sequenced in a study of shared clonotypes between healthy human individuals. TCRdb keeps only in-frame clones here, not all; method: immunoSEQ multiplex PCR. The table records 2 million to 3 million clones, approximately 93% of them present only once. The material sequenced was naive CD4+ T cells from PBMCs. Subset in this sample: CD45RA+ positively selected. The receptors derive from a man aged 18 to 29 in good health. Some clones in this sample may be carry-over from other donors' samples.

The chain uses TRBV28 and TRBJ2-7, with TRBD1 identical over 7 bases. The CDR3 consists of 14 residues. The V gene end was trimmed by 5 bases and the J gene end by 7 bases; junction bases not matched to a gene: 11. CDR1 is MDHEN, CDR2 SYDVKM, per germline. CDR3 sequence (DNA): TGTGCCAGCAGTCATCCTGACAGGGTCGGGGAGCAGTACTTC. It is translated as CASSHPDRVGEQYF. Complete variable domain (other parts from reference TRBV28 and TRBJ2-7): DVKVTQSSRYLVKRTGEKVFLECVQDMDHENMFWYRQDPGLGLRLIYFSYDVKMKEKGDIPEGYSVSREKKERFSLILESASTNQTSMYLCASSHPDRVGEQYFGPGTRLTVT.

The J gene is TRBJ1-3, the V gene TRBV7-8; D unresolved. The V end lost 8 bases, the J end lost 0 bases, and 11 bases lay between the germline ends. The germline CDR1 and CDR2 sequences are SGHVS and FQNEAQ. The CDR3 is 14 residues long. The CDR3 sequence is CASSQMSSGNTIYF. The CDR3 coding sequence is TGTGCCAGCTCCCAGATGAGCTCTGGAAACACCATATATTTT.

Details on this clone: A junction end diverges from the germline sequence, so it may reflect a read error. The chain carries TRBV7-4 and TRBJ2-3; D gene unclear. This CDR3 has 12 residues. From germline, CDR1 is SGHVT and CDR2 SQSDAQ. This chain's CDR3 is CASSRPADRQYF. The CDR3 DNA follows: TGTGCCAGCAGCCGCCCGGCAGATAGGCAGTATTTT.